This note documents a single TCR beta chain sequence. The antigen remains unidentified. This CDR3 has 15 residues. In germline, CDR1 is SGHTA, CDR2 FQGTGA. V shed 4 bases, J shed 2 bases, and the junction held 6 bases outside the gene matches. The PCR used 60 Vbeta and 13 Jbeta primers. Profiled with immunoSEQ multiplex PCR; TCRdb holds only in-frame clones, not every one. The repertoire has around 110,000 clones, about 76% of them found once; the top ten carry 3% to 5%. These data originate in a study of cytomegalovirus exposure and HLA in healthy donors. Overall study results and limits: Rarity held for most TCR sequences, but there were some public TCRs that occurred in many donors. The authors confirmed in vitro that three CMV-associated chains were specific for CMV antigens.

The chain is built from TRBV7-3 and TRBJ2-7, with 9 positions matching TRBD1. This receptor was identified in a woman aged 25 to 39 in good health and CMV-seronegative. Sequencing was carried out using PBMCs. CDR3 loop: CASSYSGQGPYEQYF. As DNA, the CDR3 is TGTGCCAGCAGCTATTCGGGACAGGGTCCCTACGAGCAGTACTTC.